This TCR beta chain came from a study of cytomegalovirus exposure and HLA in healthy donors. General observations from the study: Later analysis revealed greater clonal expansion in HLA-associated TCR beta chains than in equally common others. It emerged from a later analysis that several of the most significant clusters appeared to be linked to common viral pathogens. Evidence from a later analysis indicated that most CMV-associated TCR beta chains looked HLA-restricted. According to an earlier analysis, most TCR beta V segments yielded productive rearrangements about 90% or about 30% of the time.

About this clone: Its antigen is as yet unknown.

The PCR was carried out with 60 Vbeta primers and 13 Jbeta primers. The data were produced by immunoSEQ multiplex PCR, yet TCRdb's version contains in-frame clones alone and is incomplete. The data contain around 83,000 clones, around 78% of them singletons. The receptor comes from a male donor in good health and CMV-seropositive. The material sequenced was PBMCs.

DNA for the CDR3: TGTGCCAGCAGCTCCGACAATTCCGAGACCCAGTACTTC. Translating it yields CASSSDNSETQYF. V usage is TRBV5-5 and J usage is TRBJ2-5; D not resolved. CDR3 length equals 13 residues. Germline CDR1 SGHKS, CDR2 YYEKEE (reference sequence). Trimming pared 3 bases from V and 5 bases from J, leaving 11 bases between.